This entry features one T cell receptor beta chain sequence. Measured with immunoSEQ multiplex PCR; TCRdb has only the in-frame clones, and not every one. The data contain fewer than 650,000 clones, roughly nine tenths of them seen just once; the ten biggest clones take up around 8%. Trimming pared 3 bases from V and 1 base from J, leaving 15 bases between. Germline assignment: CDR1 LNHDA and CDR2 SQIVND (reference sequence). The CDR3 contains 16 residues. This sample is part of a study of blood T cell repertoires in COVID-19. Study information: The United States, Italy and Spain were the sources of the acute and convalescent COVID-19 samples. The cDNA or gDNA used as material had been derived from T cells, B-cell-depleted T cells, or PBMCs.

Enrolled during active infection, Seattle patients were then followed longitudinally. The receptor was derived from a woman between 45 and 60 years old with COVID-19, enrolled during active disease. The chain joins TRBV19 to TRBJ1-1; TRBD1 is a possible D gene (5 bases). The sequencing input was peripheral blood. The CDR3 region is CASSISPGRKNTEAFF. The CDR3 DNA is TGTGCCAGTAGTATTTCTCCAGGGCGGAAGAACACTGAAGCTTTCTTT.